The entry below describes one T cell receptor (beta chain). The antigen is unknown. This sample was taken from a study of CD4+ T cells in melanoma. Study results and caveats: Neoantigen-specific CD4+ T cells in melanoma reportedly had diverse differentiation states.

The assay was immunoSEQ multiplex PCR, and TCRdb's table has in-frame clones only and misses some. The sample lists approximately 20,000 clones, around 79% occurring once. The material sequenced was cells from a culture (not recorded whether cultured in vitro). The receptor comes from a human donor with melanoma.

DNA of the CDR3: TGTGCCAGCAGCACCTCCGAGGACAGGGGTCCGTATCAGCCCCAGCATTTT. Protein: CASSTSEDRGPYQPQHF. The chain recombines TRBV5-5 with TRBJ1-5; 9 bases fit TRBD1. The CDR3 totals 17 residues. The trim removed 4 bases at V and 5 bases at J, leaving 13 bases unmatched. From germline, CDR1 is SGHKS and CDR2 YYEKEE (reference sequence).